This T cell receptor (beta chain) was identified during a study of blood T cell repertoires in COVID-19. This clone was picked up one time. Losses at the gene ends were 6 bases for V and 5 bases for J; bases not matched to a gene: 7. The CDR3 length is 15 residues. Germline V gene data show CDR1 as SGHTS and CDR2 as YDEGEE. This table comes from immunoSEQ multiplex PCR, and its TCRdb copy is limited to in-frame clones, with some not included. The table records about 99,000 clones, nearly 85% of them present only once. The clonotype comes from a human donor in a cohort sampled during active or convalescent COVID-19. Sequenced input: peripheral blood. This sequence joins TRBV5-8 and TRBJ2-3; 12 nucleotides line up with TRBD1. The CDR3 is CASNRGQGAIDTQYF. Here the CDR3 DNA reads TGTGCCAGCAACCGGGGACAGGGGGCAATAGATACGCAGTATTTT.